What follows is one TCR beta chain and its context. The germline V gene has CDR1 MNHNY and CDR2 SVGAGI (reference sequence). Trimming took 5 bases from V and 2 from J, leaving 18 bases between them. CDR3 size: 17 residues. Method: immunoSEQ multiplex PCR; TCRdb's copy keeps in-frame clones and lacks some. The data show 75,000 to 95,000 clones, 90% seen once. This specimen belongs to a study of control samples from healthy donors and cancer patients. The sequencing sample was made of blood. The TCR originated in a woman aged 18-35 years in good health. The chain joins TRBV6-6 to TRBJ1-4; D gene uncertain. CDR3 region: CASSPLAREATNEKLFF. The CDR3 DNA follows: TGTGCCAGCAGTCCCCTCGCCCGGGAGGCGACTAATGAAAAACTGTTTTTT.